The present T cell receptor (beta chain) was sequenced within a study of T cell changes during pregnancy in multiple sclerosis. Data came from immunoSEQ multiplex PCR; TCRdb stores just in-frame clones and leaves some out. The sample records about 89,000 clones, about 90% being singletons. The CDR3 length is 14 residues. Germline-derived CDR1 and CDR2 are SGHVS and FQNEAQ. V lost 1 base and J 0 bases, leaving 6 bases between the germline ends. This receptor was identified in a female donor in good health, enrolled as a control in a pregnancy study. Specimen: peripheral blood, collected after pregnancy. The V gene is TRBV7-8, the J gene TRBJ1-2; D is undetermined. CDR3 in DNA: TGTGCCAGCAGCTTAGACAGTCCTAACTATGGCTACACCTTC. The encoded protein is CASSLDSPNYGYTF. Using reference TRBV7-8 and TRBJ1-2 for the parts outside the CDR3, the full variable domain is GAGVSQSPRYKVAKRGQDVALRCDPISGHVSLFWYQQALGQGPEFLTYFQNEAQLDKSGLPSDRFFAERPEGSVSTLKIQRTQQEDSAVYLCASSLDSPNYGYTFGSGTRLTVV.